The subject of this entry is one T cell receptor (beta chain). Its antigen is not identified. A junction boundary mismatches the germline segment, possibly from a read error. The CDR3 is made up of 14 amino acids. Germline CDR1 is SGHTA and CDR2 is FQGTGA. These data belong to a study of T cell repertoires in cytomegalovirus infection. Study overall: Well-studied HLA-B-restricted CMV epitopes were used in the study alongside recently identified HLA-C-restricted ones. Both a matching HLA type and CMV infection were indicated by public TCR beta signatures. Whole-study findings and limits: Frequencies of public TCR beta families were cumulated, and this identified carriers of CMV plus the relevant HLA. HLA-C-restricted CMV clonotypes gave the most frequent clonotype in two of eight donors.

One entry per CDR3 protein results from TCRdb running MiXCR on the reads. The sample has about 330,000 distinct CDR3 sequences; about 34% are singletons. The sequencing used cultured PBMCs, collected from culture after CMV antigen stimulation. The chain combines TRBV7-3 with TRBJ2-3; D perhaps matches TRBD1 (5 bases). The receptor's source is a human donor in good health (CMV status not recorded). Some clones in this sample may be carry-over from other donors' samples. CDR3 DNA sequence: TGTGCCAGCAGCTTTCGACAGTCAATAGATACGAAGTATTTT. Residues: CASSFRQSIDTKYF.